The present TCR beta chain was sequenced within a study of radiation and T cells in renal cell carcinoma. At the level of the study: Nephrectomy followed 15 Gy stereotactic body radiation by 4 weeks.

The V end lost 0 bases, the J end lost 4 bases, and 14 bases lay between the germline ends. Germline values: CDR1 GTSNPN, CDR2 SVGIG (reference sequence). CDR3 length: 15 residues. Libraries were prepared by immunoSEQ multiplex PCR; TCRdb keeps only in-frame clonotypes and omits some of them. In the table there are about 130,000 clones, 81% of which are singletons. Time point described: blood 2 weeks post-SBRT. Treatment specified: 15 Gy SBRT to primary tumor, nephrectomy 4 weeks later. The sample was blood, taken from a patient whose treatment included radiotherapy and nephrectomy. The chain combines TRBV30 with TRBJ2-3, with D perhaps TRBD1 (5 bases). The TCR sequence derives from a woman aged 60-75 years with renal cell carcinoma. CDR3 DNA sequence: TGTGCCTGGAGTGTATTACCGGGCAGGGCAGATACGCAGTATTTT. Translation gives CAWSVLPGRADTQYF.